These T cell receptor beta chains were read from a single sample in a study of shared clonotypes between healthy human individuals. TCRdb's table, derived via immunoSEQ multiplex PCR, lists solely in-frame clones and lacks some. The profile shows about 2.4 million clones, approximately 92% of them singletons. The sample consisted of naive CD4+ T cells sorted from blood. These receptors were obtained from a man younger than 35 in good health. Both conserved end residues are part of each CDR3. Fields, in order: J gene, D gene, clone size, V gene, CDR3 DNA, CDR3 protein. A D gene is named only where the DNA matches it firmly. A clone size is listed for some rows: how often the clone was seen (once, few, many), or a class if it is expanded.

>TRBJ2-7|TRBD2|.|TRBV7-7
TGTGCTAGCAGCTTAAGCGGGGGTTACGAGCAGTACTTC
CASSLSGGYEQYF
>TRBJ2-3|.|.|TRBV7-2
TGTGCCAGCAGCTTCTTCCTAGCAGGGTCAGATACGCAGTATTTT
CASSFFLAGSDTQYF
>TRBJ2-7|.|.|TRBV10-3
TGTGCCATCAGTCGTGGGGCGGACTACGAGCAGTACTTC
CAISRGADYEQYF
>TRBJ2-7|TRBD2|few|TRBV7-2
TGTGCCAGCAGCCCACGGACTAGCGGGATTCTCTACGAGCAGTACTTC
CASSPRTSGILYEQYF
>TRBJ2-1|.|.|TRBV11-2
TGTGCCAGCAGCCCGGACTTCAGCTCCTACAATGAGCAGTTCTTC
CASSPDFSSYNEQFF
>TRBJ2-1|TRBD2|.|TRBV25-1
TGTGCCTGCGGACTAGCGGGGGGCCCCGGAGAGCAGTTCTTC
CACGLAGGPGEQFF
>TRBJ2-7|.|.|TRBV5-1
TGCGCCAGCGCCCCCGCGGGATTCTCCTACGAGCAGTACTTC
CASAPAGFSYEQYF
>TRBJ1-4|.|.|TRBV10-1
TGCGCCAGCAGTGATGGCACCGCAACTAATGAAAAACTGTTTTTT
CASSDGTATNEKLFF
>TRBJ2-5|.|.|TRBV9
TGTGCCAGCAGCGTTTCGGGATTGGGGGAGACCCAGTACTTC
CASSVSGLGETQYF
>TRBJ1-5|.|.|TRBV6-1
TGTGCAACTGGGTGGGTGGAAGGGCAGCCCCAGCATTTT
CATGWVEGQPQHF
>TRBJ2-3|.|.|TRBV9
TGTGCCAGCAGCGTAGCTGGTAGCACAGATACGCAGTATTTT
CASSVAGSTDTQYF
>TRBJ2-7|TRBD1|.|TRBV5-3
TGTGCCAGAAGCTTGGGACAGGGTTCCTACGAGCAGTACTTC
CARSLGQGSYEQYF
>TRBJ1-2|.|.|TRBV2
TGTGCCAGCAGCGCGACAGCTTATGGCTACACCTTC
CASSATAYGYTF
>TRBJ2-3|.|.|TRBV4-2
TGTGCCAGCAGCCAAGAGTACGGGGTTGGGAGCACAGATACGCAGTATTTT
CASSQEYGVGSTDTQYF
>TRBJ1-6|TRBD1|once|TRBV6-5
TGTGCCAGCAGGGGGACAGGGAATAATTCACCCCTCCACTTT
CASRGTGNNSPLHF
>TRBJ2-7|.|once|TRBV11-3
TGTGCCAGCAGCTTTTTCCCTGGAGGCGAGCAGTACTTC
CASSFFPGGEQYF
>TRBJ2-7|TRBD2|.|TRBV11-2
TGTGCCAGCAGCTTAGATTCTGGCGGGAGCCCCTACGAGCAGTACTTC
CASSLDSGGSPYEQYF
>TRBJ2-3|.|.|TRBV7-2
TGTGCCAGCAGCTTAGGCCTCCCGGGGGATACGCAGTATTTT
CASSLGLPGDTQYF
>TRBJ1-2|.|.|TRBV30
TGTGCCTGGACCGAGGGAGGGAAAAAAGGAAACTATGGCTACACCTTC
CAWTEGGKKGNYGYTF
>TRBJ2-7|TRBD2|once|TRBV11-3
TGTGCCAGCAGCTTGACTAGCTGGGGCGAGCAGTACTTC
CASSLTSWGEQYF
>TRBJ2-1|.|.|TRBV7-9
TGTGCCAGCAGCTTCGGCCGGGCGGGGACGGATGAGCAGTTCTTC
CASSFGRAGTDEQFF
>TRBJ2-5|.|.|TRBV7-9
TGTGCCAGCAGCGCCCGAGGTGGGTCACAAGAGACCCAGTACTTC
CASSARGGSQETQYF
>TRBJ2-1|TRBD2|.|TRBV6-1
TGTGCCAGCGAGAGACTAGCGGGGTCCTACAATGAGCAGTTCTTC
CASERLAGSYNEQFF
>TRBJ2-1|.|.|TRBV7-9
TGTGCCAGCAGCTTAGTCCCACTAGTGAGGTACAATGAGCAGTTCTTC
CASSLVPLVRYNEQFF
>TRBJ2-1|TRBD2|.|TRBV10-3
TGTGCCATCAGGACTAGCGGGAGAGACTACAATGAGCAGTTCTTC
CAIRTSGRDYNEQFF
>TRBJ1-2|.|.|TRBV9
TGTGCCAGCAGCGCGGAACTTAACTATGGCTACACCTTC
CASSAELNYGYTF
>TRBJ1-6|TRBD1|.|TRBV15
TGTGACAACGGGGACAGGGAAAGGAGTTCACCCCTCCACTTT
CDNGDRERSSPLHF
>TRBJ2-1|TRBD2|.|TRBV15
TGTGCCACGGGAAGCGGGAGGTCCGTGGGGCAGTTCTTC
CATGSGRSVGQFF
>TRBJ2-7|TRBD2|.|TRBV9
TGTGCCAGCAGCGTAGCTAGCGGGGTAGCCTACGAGCAGTACTTC
CASSVASGVAYEQYF
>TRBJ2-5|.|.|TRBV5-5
TGTGCCAGCAGCTTGTCCGGGGAGACCCAGTACTTC
CASSLSGETQYF
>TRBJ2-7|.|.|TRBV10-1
TGCGCCCCCAGGGGCCCGGGTGGTTACGAGCAGTACTTC
CAPRGPGGYEQYF
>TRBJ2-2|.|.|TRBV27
TGTGCCAGCAGCCCCTCTTTAGCACGGACGATCACCGGGGAGCTGTTTTTT
CASSPSLARTITGELFF
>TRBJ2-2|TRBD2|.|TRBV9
TGTGCCAGCAGCCGAACTAGCGGGAACACCGGGGAGCTGTTTTTT
CASSRTSGNTGELFF
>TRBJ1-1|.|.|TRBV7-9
TGTGCCAGCAGCTTCCCAGACTGGGGACAACTGAACACTGAAGCTTTCTTT
CASSFPDWGQLNTEAFF
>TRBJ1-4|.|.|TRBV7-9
TGTGCCAGCAGCTTCCGGACCGATAATGAAAAACTGTTTTTT
CASSFRTDNEKLFF
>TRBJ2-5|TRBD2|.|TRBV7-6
TGTGCCAGCAGCTTAGCGAAGGGGCTAGCGGGATGGTCGGAGACCCAGTACTTC
CASSLAKGLAGWSETQYF
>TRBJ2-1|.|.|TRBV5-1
TGCGCCAGCAGCTTGGGGGGGAAGGCGGATGAGCAGTTCTTC
CASSLGGKADEQFF
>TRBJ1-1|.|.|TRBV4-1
TGCGCCAGCAGCCACGCGAGGGTCGGGACTGAAGCTTTCTTT
CASSHARVGTEAFF
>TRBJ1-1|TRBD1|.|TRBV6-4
TGTGCCAGCAGAAAAAACGGACAGGGGGCGTCTGAAGCTTTCTTT
CASRKNGQGASEAFF
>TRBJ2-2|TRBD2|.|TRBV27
TGTGCCAGCAGTCTCGGACTAGCGGGGGGAATTAGGGAGCTGTTTTTT
CASSLGLAGGIRELFF
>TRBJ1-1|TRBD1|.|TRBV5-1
TGCGCCAGCAGCTTGTATTCGACAGGGGTGACTGAAGCTTTCTTT
CASSLYSTGVTEAFF
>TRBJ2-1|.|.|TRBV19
TGTGCCAGTAGCCCCGGATATGAGCAGTTCTTC
CASSPGYEQFF
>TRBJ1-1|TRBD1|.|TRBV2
TGTGCCAGCGAGACAGGGGGCCTCATGAACACTGAAGCTTTCTTT
CASETGGLMNTEAFF
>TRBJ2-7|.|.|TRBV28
TGTGCCAGCACCACCGGTAGCCCCTCCTACGAGCAGTACTTC
CASTTGSPSYEQYF
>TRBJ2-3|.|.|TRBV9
TGTGCCAGCAGCCCTTTACCGGGGCCGCAGTATTTT
CASSPLPGPQYF
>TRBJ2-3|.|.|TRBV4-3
TGCGCCAGCAGCCAAGACAGGGTCACAGATACGCAGTATTTT
CASSQDRVTDTQYF
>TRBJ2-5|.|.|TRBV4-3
TGCGCCAGCAGCCAAGCGGCTGCCGCCCAAGAGACCCAGTACTTC
CASSQAAAAQETQYF
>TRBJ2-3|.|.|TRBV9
TGTGCCAGCAGCGCCGAAGGACGGTACACAGATACGCAGTATTTT
CASSAEGRYTDTQYF
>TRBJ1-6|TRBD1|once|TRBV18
TGTGCCAGCTCACCAAACGACAGGGTGAATTCACCTCTCCACTTT
CASSPNDRVNSPLHF
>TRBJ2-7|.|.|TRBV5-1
TGCGCCAGCAGCAAAGGTGGGGGGTCCTCCTACGAGCAGTACTTC
CASSKGGGSSYEQYF
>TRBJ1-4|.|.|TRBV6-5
TGTGCCAGCAGTTACCTCGACAGCTCTAATGAAAAACTGTTTTTT
CASSYLDSSNEKLFF